This T cell receptor (beta chain) was identified in a study of cytomegalovirus exposure and HLA in healthy donors. Of note for this clone: No antigen is known for it.

PCR employed 60 Vbeta and 13 Jbeta primers. Clones were read by immunoSEQ multiplex PCR, and TCRdb kept only the in-frame ones, dropping some. In total, the table holds about 140,000 clones. Study findings and constraints: Analyzed later, most CMV-associated TCR beta chains appeared HLA-restricted. Fewer N-insertions (relative to the roughly 630-donor mean) were reportedly seen in an Asian-associated ancestry cluster in a later analysis. There were a few CMV-associated chains whose specificity for CMV antigens was confirmed in vitro.

V trimming: 1 base; J trimming: 8 bases; junction bases outside the gene matches: 0. The germline gives CDR1 SSHAT, CDR2 FNYEAQ (reference sequence). The CDR3 loop spans 14 amino acids. The clonotype originates from a man aged 40-50 years in good health and CMV-seronegative. The sequencing input was PBMCs. This rearrangement joins TRBV7-7 to TRBJ2-1; 12 nucleotides line up with TRBD2. CDR3 nucleotides: TGTGCCAGCAGCTTAGGACTAGCGGGGGATGAGCAGTTCTTC. It specifies CASSLGLAGDEQFF.